Listed below are T cell receptor beta chains from one sample, sequenced in a study of naive and memory T cell subsets. TCRdb fed the UMI-ligation and nested PCR reads into MiXCR, producing one record per CDR3 protein. Of 140,000 to 150,000 distinct CDR3 sequences listed, more than 15% are singletons. Sample: naive CD4+ T cells from blood. These receptors were collected from a human donor in good health. Each CDR3 is given with its conserved first and last residue. D genes are given only for firm matches. Size tells how often a clone was seen (once, few, many) or the class of an expanded clone, and some rows leave it out.

>NA|TRBV7-8|TRBJ1-5|NA
TGTGCCAGCACTGATAGCAATCAGCCCCAGCATTTT
CASTDSNQPQHF
>few|TRBV20-1|TRBJ1-2|NA
TGCAGTGCTGGAGGTTATCTCTACTATGGCTACACCTTC
CSAGGYLYYGYTF
>NA|TRBV2|TRBJ2-5|NA
TGTGCCAGCAGTCGGGGGAACCAAGAGACCCAGTACTTC
CASSRGNQETQYF
>many|TRBV27|TRBJ2-5|TRBD2
TGTGCCAGCAGTAAACTAGCGGCACAAGAGACCCAGTACTTC
CASSKLAAQETQYF
>many|TRBV20-1|TRBJ2-1|TRBD2
TGCAGTGCTGGAGCGGGAGGGCCCGATGAGCAGTTCTTC
CSAGAGGPDEQFF
>NA|TRBV5-1|TRBJ2-1|NA
TGCGCCAGCAGCTTGGGAGGGTTCGCCAACAATGAGCAGTTCTTC
CASSLGGFANNEQFF
>NA|TRBV20-1|TRBJ2-3|NA
TGCAGTGCTAGAGATCTTTCTAGGCACGGGTGGCGGGAAGGCACAACAGATACGCAGTATTTT
CSARDLSRHGWREGTTDTQYF
>NA|TRBV14|TRBJ2-6|NA
TGTGCCAGCAGCCAAGTGATTGGGGCCAACGTCCTGACTTTC
CASSQVIGANVLTF
>few|TRBV12-3/TRBV12-4|TRBJ1-4|TRBD1
TGTGCCAGCAGTTTGGACAGGGGAACGATTGCAACTAATGAAAAACTGTTTTTT
CASSLDRGTIATNEKLFF
>few|TRBV10-3|TRBJ2-1|NA
TGTGCCATCAGGGAACCAACCGGTGATGAGCAGTTCTTC
CAIREPTGDEQFF
>NA|TRBV4-1|TRBJ2-7|TRBD1
TGCGCCAGCAGCCGGGGGACAGGGATTAACGAGCAGTACTTC
CASSRGTGINEQYF
>NA|TRBV3-1|TRBJ2-2|NA
TGTGCCAGCAGCCAAGAAGTCCCCGGGGAGCTGTTTTTT
CASSQEVPGELFF
>NA|TRBV29-1|TRBJ1-2|NA
TGCAGCGGCCAGACAGAGAACTATGGCTACACCTTC
CSGQTENYGYTF
>NA|TRBV27|TRBJ2-7|NA
TGTGCCACCCGAAACAGGCTCCTCTCCTACGAGCAGTACTTC
CATRNRLLSYEQYF
>few|TRBV19|TRBJ2-2|TRBD2
TGTGCCAGTAATACCGGGAGGCGGACCGGGGAGCTGTTTTTT
CASNTGRRTGELFF
>NA|TRBV18|TRBJ2-3|TRBD2
TGTGCCAGCTCACGGGGACTAGCGGAGAGCACAGATACGCAGTATTTT
CASSRGLAESTDTQYF
>few|TRBV29-1|TRBJ2-2|NA
TGCAGCGTTTTTGGGACGGCGAACACCGGGGAGCTGTTTTTT
CSVFGTANTGELFF
>NA|TRBV9|TRBJ2-3|NA
TGTGCCAGCAGCCCTGGGGTCTTTACAGATACGCAGTATTTT
CASSPGVFTDTQYF
>NA|TRBV5-5|TRBJ2-5|NA
TGTGCCAGCAGCTTGAGTATACAGGAATTCCAAGAGACCCAGTACTTC
CASSLSIQEFQETQYF
>few|TRBV28|TRBJ1-4|NA
TGTGCCAGCGGGTTTGGGGGAGAGGAAAAACTGTTTTTT
CASGFGGEEKLFF
>NA|TRBV29-1|TRBJ1-1|NA
TGCAGCGTTGAAATCCGGAAGGAGAACACTGAAGCTTTCTTT
CSVEIRKENTEAFF
>NA|TRBV20-1|TRBJ2-5|TRBD2
TGCAGTGCTTTCCCTAGCGGGAGGCTAGAGACCCAGTACTTC
CSAFPSGRLETQYF
>NA|TRBV23-1|TRBJ2-2|TRBD2
TGCGCCAGCAGTCAAAACCGGGAGGGACCCCCGGACACCGGGGAGCTGTTTTTT
CASSQNREGPPDTGELFF
>few|TRBV5-4|TRBJ2-1|NA
TGTGCCAGCAGGAGGGACTCCTACAATGAGCAGTTCTTC
CASRRDSYNEQFF
>NA|TRBV12-3/TRBV12-4|TRBJ2-7|TRBD1
TGTGCCAGCAGACAAGCCGGACAGGTGGTTCTGTACTTC
CASRQAGQVVLYF
>NA|TRBV27|TRBJ1-4|NA
TGTGCCAGTGGGTACAGGGAAGGTGAAAAACTGTTTTTT
CASGYREGEKLFF
>NA|TRBV19|TRBJ2-1|NA
TGTGCCAGTAGTATAGATTTTGGTCAGGGTTACAATGAGCAGTTCTTC
CASSIDFGQGYNEQFF
>NA|TRBV5-1|TRBJ2-3|TRBD2
TGCGCCAGCAGCACCACGTTGGGTAGCGGGATCCTCCGGAGGAAAGATACGCAGTATTTT
CASSTTLGSGILRRKDTQYF
>NA|TRBV20-1|TRBJ2-7|TRBD2
TGCAGTGCTAGAGCCTTTGCCACTAGCGGGGTCTACGAGCAGTACTTC
CSARAFATSGVYEQYF
>NA|TRBV19|TRBJ2-3|TRBD2
TGTGCCAGTTGGGACGGAGGACTAGCGGGAGAAGGAGATACGCAGTATTTT
CASWDGGLAGEGDTQYF
>NA|TRBV5-1|TRBJ2-2|TRBD2
TGCGCCAGCAGCTCCCGCATGGGGGGGAGATCCGGGGAGCTGTTTTTT
CASSSRMGGRSGELFF
>NA|TRBV7-2|TRBJ1-1|NA
TGTGCCAGCAGCGGCGACAGGACGAACACTGAAGCTTTCTTT
CASSGDRTNTEAFF
>many|TRBV29-1|TRBJ2-3|NA
TGCAGCGTTGAAGATCGGCCAGATACGCAGTATTTT
CSVEDRPDTQYF
>few|TRBV6-5|TRBJ2-7|NA
TGTGCCAGCAGGAGGGTCGGGGGGCCCCCAGTATACGAGCAGTACTTC
CASRRVGGPPVYEQYF
>few|TRBV11-1|TRBJ2-7|NA
TGTGCCAGCAGCTCCCCCCCACTCCGAGAGCAGTACTTC
CASSSPPLREQYF
>NA|TRBV15|TRBJ2-7|NA
TGTGCCACCAGCAGAGATCTTGCCCGCGAGCAGTACTTC
CATSRDLAREQYF
>many|TRBV20-1|TRBJ2-7|NA
TGCAGTGCTAGGACCGGGACAATCTCCTACGAGCAGTACTTC
CSARTGTISYEQYF
>few|TRBV12-3/TRBV12-4|TRBJ2-1|NA
TGTGCCAGCAGTTTCGGGTACAGCTCCTACAATGAGCAGTTCTTC
CASSFGYSSYNEQFF
>NA|TRBV27|TRBJ2-7|NA
TGTGCCAGCAGTCCGAGAGCTAGCGAAATCTTCTCCTACGAGCAGTACTTC
CASSPRASEIFSYEQYF
>NA|TRBV10-3|TRBJ2-3|NA
TGTGCCATCAGTGGGGAGCGGGCCATTAGCACAGATACGCAGTATTTT
CAISGERAISTDTQYF
>NA|TRBV7-2|TRBJ2-6|NA
TGTGCCAGCAGCTTTTCGGCCGGGGCCAACGTCCTGACTTTC
CASSFSAGANVLTF
>NA|TRBV12-3/TRBV12-4|TRBJ2-7|TRBD1
TGTGCCAGCAGTTGGGCATTGGGACAGGGGACCTACGAGCAGTACTTC
CASSWALGQGTYEQYF
>few|TRBV7-2|TRBJ2-3|NA
TGTGCCAGCAGCTTAAAGTCACTAGCAGCAGTCAGGGCAGATACGCAGTATTTT
CASSLKSLAAVRADTQYF
>few|TRBV5-6|TRBJ2-2|NA
TGTGCCAGCAGCTTGGACCCGATCGGGGAGCTGTTTTTT
CASSLDPIGELFF
>few|TRBV6-6|TRBJ2-5|NA
TGTGCCAGCAGTTACTCCTTGGGACGTCAAGAGACCCAGTACTTC
CASSYSLGRQETQYF
>NA|TRBV6-6|TRBJ2-7|TRBD2
TGTGCCAGCAGTTCCCGGACTAGCGGAGGTTACGAGCAGTACTTC
CASSSRTSGGYEQYF
>few|TRBV29-1|TRBJ2-7|TRBD2
TGCAGCGTTGGGACCCTGCGGGAGGGAAACGAGCAGTACTTC
CSVGTLREGNEQYF
>NA|TRBV12-3/TRBV12-4|TRBJ2-7|NA
TGTGCCAGCAGCTCCCGGGGAAGCTCCTACGAGCAGTACTTC
CASSSRGSSYEQYF